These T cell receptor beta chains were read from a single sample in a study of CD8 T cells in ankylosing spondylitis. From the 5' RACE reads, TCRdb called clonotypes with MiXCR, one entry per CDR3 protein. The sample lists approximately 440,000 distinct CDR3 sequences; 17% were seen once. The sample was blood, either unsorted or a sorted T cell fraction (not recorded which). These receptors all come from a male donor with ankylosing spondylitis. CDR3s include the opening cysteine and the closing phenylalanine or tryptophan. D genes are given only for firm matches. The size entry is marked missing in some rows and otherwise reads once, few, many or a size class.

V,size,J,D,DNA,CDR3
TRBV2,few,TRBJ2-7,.,TGTGCCAGCAGCCCACCCGATGCTACAGGTTCAATCCCTACAACCTACGAGCAGTACTTC,CASSPPDATGSIPTTYEQYF
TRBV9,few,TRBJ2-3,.,TGTGCCAGCAGCGTAGAGGGGGGGTTGAAAGATACGCAGTATTTT,CASSVEGGLKDTQYF
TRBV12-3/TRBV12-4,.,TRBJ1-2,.,TGTGCCAGCAGTAATAAGGGGGGTGGCTACACCTTC,CASSNKGGGYTF
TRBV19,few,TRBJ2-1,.,TGTGCCAGTAGTATAGAGGCACTCTCCTACAATGAGCAGTTCTTC,CASSIEALSYNEQFF
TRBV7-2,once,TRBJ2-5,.,TGTGCCAGCAGCTTAGCGCCAGGAGTGGGGCCCCTGGAACGGACCCAGTACTTC,CASSLAPGVGPLERTQYF
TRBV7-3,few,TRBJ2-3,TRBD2,TGTGCCAGCAGCCTTCAAGGGACTAGCGGGGCCACAGATACGCAGTATTTT,CASSLQGTSGATDTQYF
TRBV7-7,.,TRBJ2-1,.,TGTGCTAGCAGCTCCGGAGAAAGTTGGGCCAATGAGCAGTTCTTC,CASSSGESWANEQFF
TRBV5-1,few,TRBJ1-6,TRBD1,TGCGCCAGCAGATGGGACAGGGATCGCTATAATTCACCCCTCCACTTT,CASRWDRDRYNSPLHF
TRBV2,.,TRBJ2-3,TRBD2,TGTGCCAGCAGTGACGGGGGGGCGGTTACTAGCACAGATACGCAGTATTTT,CASSDGGAVTSTDTQYF
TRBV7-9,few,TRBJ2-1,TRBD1,TGTGCCAGCAGCGACGGACAGGGCCTCTACAATGAGCAGTTCTTC,CASSDGQGLYNEQFF
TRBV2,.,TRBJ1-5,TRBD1,TGTGCCAGCAACCCGGGACAGGGGGGCCGGGAGCCCCAGCATTTT,CASNPGQGGREPQHF
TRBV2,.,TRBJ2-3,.,TGTGCCAGCAAGGGGGGAGCGGGAGATACGCAGTATTTT,CASKGGAGDTQYF
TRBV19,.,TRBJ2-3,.,TGTGCCAGTAGTCTAGGGGCCAACACAGATACGCAGTATTTT,CASSLGANTDTQYF
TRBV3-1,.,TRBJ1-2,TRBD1,TGTGCCAGCAGCCAGGACAGGGGGCCCTATGGCTACACCTTC,CASSQDRGPYGYTF
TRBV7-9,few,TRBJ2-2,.,TGTGCCAGCAGCTTAGCGTCGCCTTTCACCGGGGAGCTGTTTTTT,CASSLASPFTGELFF
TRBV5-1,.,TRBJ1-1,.,TGCGCCAGCAGCTTGGAGGTAGGACGGCTGAACACTGAAGCTTTCTTT,CASSLEVGRLNTEAFF
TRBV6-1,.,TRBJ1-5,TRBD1,TGTGCCAGCAGCCCCCCAGGGGGCGGTCAGCCCCAGCATTTT,CASSPPGGGQPQHF
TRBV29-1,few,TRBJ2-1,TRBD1,TGCAGCGTTGATTGGGACAGGGCCAACGAGCAGTTCTTC,CSVDWDRANEQFF
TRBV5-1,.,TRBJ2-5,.,TGCGCCAGCAACTCCGGGGGCAAGAGTAGGGCTTTCCAAGAGACCCAGTACTTC,CASNSGGKSRAFQETQYF
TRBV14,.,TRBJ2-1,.,TGTGCCAGCAGCCAAGACTTTTACGGTGAGCAGTTCTTC,CASSQDFYGEQFF
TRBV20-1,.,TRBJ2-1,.,TGCAGTGCTACTTCAACTAGAATCAATGAGCAGTTCTTC,CSATSTRINEQFF
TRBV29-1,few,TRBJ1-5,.,TGCAGCGTTCGCGGGGACCTCAATCAGCCCCAGCATTTT,CSVRGDLNQPQHF
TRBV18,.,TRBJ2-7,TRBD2,TGTGCCAGCTCACCCTCAAGCGGGATCTCCTACGAGCAGTACTTC,CASSPSSGISYEQYF
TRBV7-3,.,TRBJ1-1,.,TGTGCCAGCAGCCCCCGGGGGGGGGCGGGGGACACTGAAGCTTTCTTT,CASSPRGGAGDTEAFF
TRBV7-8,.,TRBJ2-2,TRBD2,TGTGCCAGCAGCCCGTATAGCGGGAGGAACACCGGGGAGCTGTTTTTT,CASSPYSGRNTGELFF
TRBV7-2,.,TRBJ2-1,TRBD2,TGTGCCAGCAGCTCCTTAGCGGGAGAGAACAATGAGCAGTTCTTC,CASSSLAGENNEQFF
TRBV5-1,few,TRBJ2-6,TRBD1,TGCGCCAGCAGCTTGGAGGGACAGTACCGGGCTGGGGCCAACGTCCTGACTTTC,CASSLEGQYRAGANVLTF
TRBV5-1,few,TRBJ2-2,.,TGCGCCAGCAGCTGGGAGATGACCACCGGGGAGCTGTTTTTT,CASSWEMTTGELFF
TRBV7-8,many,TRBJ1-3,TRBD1,TGTGCCAGCAGCTTAGAGGGACAGGGAAACACCATATATTTT,CASSLEGQGNTIYF
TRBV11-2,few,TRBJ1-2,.,TGTGCCAGCAGCTTAGGCTCGCAGGGGTACTATGGCTACACCTTC,CASSLGSQGYYGYTF
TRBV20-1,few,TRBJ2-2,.,TGCAGTGCTAGAACGGGGACCACAATCGTCACCGGGGAGCTGTTTTTT,CSARTGTTIVTGELFF
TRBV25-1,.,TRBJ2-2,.,TGTGCCAGCACCGAAGGGAAGGGATTCGCGAACACCGGGGAGCTGTTTTTT,CASTEGKGFANTGELFF
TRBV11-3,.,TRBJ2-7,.,TGTGCCAGCAGCTTATTCCAGGGAAGCTCCTACGAGCAGTACTTC,CASSLFQGSSYEQYF
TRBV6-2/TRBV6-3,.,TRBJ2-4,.,TGTGCCAGCAGTTCGCGACTCGGCGAGGGTGCATTGGACAAAAACATTCAGTACTTC,CASSSRLGEGALDKNIQYF
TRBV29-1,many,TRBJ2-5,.,TGCAGCGTTGTAGAGGGGGGAGAGACCCAGTACTTC,CSVVEGGETQYF
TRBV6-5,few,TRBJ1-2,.,TGTGCCAGCAGTTACTCGATGTCCGGTACTAACTATGGCTACACCTTC,CASSYSMSGTNYGYTF
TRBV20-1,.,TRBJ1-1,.,TGCAGTGCTAGAGATTCGCAGAAGAACACTGAAGCTTTCTTT,CSARDSQKNTEAFF
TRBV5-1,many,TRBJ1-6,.,TGCGCCAGCAGCCAGGACCTCAATTCACCCCTCCACTTT,CASSQDLNSPLHF
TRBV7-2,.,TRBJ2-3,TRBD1,TGTGCCAGCAGCGTGGACAGGGGAACCACAGATACGCAGTATTTT,CASSVDRGTTDTQYF
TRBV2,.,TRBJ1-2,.,TGTGCCAGTGAAATGAGGGCGCGGTCTGGCTACACCTTC,CASEMRARSGYTF
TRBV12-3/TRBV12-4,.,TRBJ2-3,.,TGTGCCAGCAGTTTATGGGGGCAAAGCACAGATACGCAGTATTTT,CASSLWGQSTDTQYF
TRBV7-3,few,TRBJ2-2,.,TGTGCCAGCAGCTTAGGTCTCTTGAACACCGGGGAGCTGTTTTTT,CASSLGLLNTGELFF
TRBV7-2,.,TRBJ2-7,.,TGTGCCAGCAGCTTTATTCCGGGACCCTACGAGCAGTACTTC,CASSFIPGPYEQYF
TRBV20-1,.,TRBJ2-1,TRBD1,TGCAGTGCCCCCTGGGGACAGATCTACAATGAGCAGTTCTTC,CSAPWGQIYNEQFF
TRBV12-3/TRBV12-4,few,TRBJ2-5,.,TGTGCCAGCAGTTTGGACGCGGGGTTCCAAGAGACCCAGTACTTC,CASSLDAGFQETQYF
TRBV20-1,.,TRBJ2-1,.,TGCAGTGCGGAGAGCGTGGGGTCTACATCCAATGAGCAGTTCTTC,CSAESVGSTSNEQFF
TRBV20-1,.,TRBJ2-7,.,TGCAGTGCCGAGGGCCCTAGCGCACTTTCGAGGGAGCAGTACTTC,CSAEGPSALSREQYF
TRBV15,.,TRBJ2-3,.,TGTGCCACCAGCAGAGGCCCTCTAGCTAGGGGTGGGGATACGCAGTATTTT,CATSRGPLARGGDTQYF
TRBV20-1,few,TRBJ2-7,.,TGCAGTGCTAGAGGGTTACAGGGCGTCAGCTACGAGCAGTACTTC,CSARGLQGVSYEQYF